Presented here are 18 T cell receptor beta chains from one specimen sequenced in a study of cytomegalovirus exposure and HLA in healthy donors (dated by TCRdb to 2017 to 2019). The method behind the library was the immunoSEQ multiplex PCR assay. The multiplex PCR relied on a mix of 60 forward primers for TCR Vbeta segments and 13 reverse primers for TCR Jbeta segments. Held by TCRdb, this immuneACCESS table contains in-frame sequences only and omits some clones. Under half of the omission traces to an unresolved V gene where checked; the cause of the rest is unknown. The sample has more than 85,000 clones on record, roughly 79% of them singletons. Jointly, the top ten make up 1% to 1.5% of the sample. The sequencing input was PBMCs. The receptors derive from a man aged 35-49 years in good health and CMV-seronegative.

J is TRBJ2-4 and V is TRBV9; TRBD2 matches at 11 bases. Germline assignment: CDR1 SGDLS and CDR2 YYNGEE. Germline trimming cut 3 bases from V and 7 bases from J; bases unmatched to any gene: 18. The CDR3 sequence is 19 residues long. The chain's CDR3 is CASSEGPMTSGTLGNIQYF. The CDR3 DNA sequence: TGTGCCAGCAGCGAGGGCCCTATGACTAGCGGGACCCTCGGGAACATTCAGTACTTC.

The rearrangement links TRBV19 to TRBJ2-3; 11 bases map to TRBD2. V was clipped by 5 bases and J by 5 bases; unmatched bases: 6. Per germline, CDR1 LNHDA and CDR2 SQIVND (reference sequence). The CDR3 runs 15 residues. This CDR3 reads CASSDPSGGRDTQYF. The DNA for the CDR3 is TGTGCCAGTAGTGACCCTAGCGGGGGGCGAGATACGCAGTATTTT.

V gene TRBV10-1 combines with J gene TRBJ2-6; 9 nucleotides align to TRBD1. With V trimmed by 4 bases and J by 4 bases, 11 bases remained unmatched. CDR3 length equals 18 residues. Germline values: CDR1 WNHNN, CDR2 SYGVQD (reference sequence). Here the CDR3 reads CASSGGTGRIAGANVLTF. The CDR3 coding sequence is TGCGCCAGCAGTGGAGGGACAGGGCGGATAGCCGGGGCCAACGTCCTGACTTTC.

V usage is TRBV5-1 and J usage is TRBJ2-5, with 7 bases lining up with TRBD1. Losses at the gene ends were 0 bases for V and 5 bases for J; bases not matched to a gene: 4. The CDR3 covers 14 residues. Germline V CDR1 and CDR2: SGHRS, YFSETQ. This chain's CDR3 is CASSLGGGRETQYF. The CDR3 coding sequence is TGCGCCAGCAGCTTGGGAGGGGGCCGGGAGACCCAGTACTTC.

There are a few counts of this clone. The genes are TRBV18 and TRBJ1-2, with D perhaps matching TRBD1 (6 bases). From germline, CDR1 is KGHSH and CDR2 LQKENI. The ends were cut back, 6 bases at V and 1 base at J, with 15 bases in the middle. The CDR3 extends over 15 amino acids. The CDR3, as DNA: TGTGCCAGCTCCCCCGCGGGGGCGCTTAACTATGGCTACACCTTC. Amino acids: CASSPAGALNYGYTF.

The sample holds one count of this clone. The V call is TRBV14, the J call TRBJ2-7; D call uncertain. The CDR3 is 11 residues long. Germline CDR1 SGHDN, CDR2 FVKESK. Trimming left V 3 bases short and J 3 bases short, with 3 bases between. The CDR3 DNA sequence: TGTGCCAGCAGCCACGGCTACGAGCAGTACTTC. The encoded protein is CASSHGYEQYF.

Concerning this clone: A junction boundary mismatches the germline segment, possibly from a read error. This chain links TRBV5-8 with TRBJ2-1, with D perhaps TRBD1 (5 bases). The CDR3 length is 11 residues. Per germline, CDR1 SGHTS and CDR2 YDEGEE. As DNA, the CDR3 is TGTGCCAGCAGCACAGGACCCTTTCCCCTCTTC. Translation: CASSTGPFPLF. Looking up the rest from reference TRBV5-8 and TRBJ2-1 gives the full variable domain: EAGVTQSPTHLIKTRGQQATLRCSPISGHTSVYWYQQALGLGLQFLLWYDEGEERNRGNFPPRFSGRQFPNYSSELNVNALELEDSALYLCASSTGPFPLFGPGTRLTVL.

CDR3 coding DNA: TGTGCCAGCAGCCGGTTGACAGGGAACGAGCAGTACTTC. As protein: CASSRLTGNEQYF. The chain combines TRBV16 with TRBJ2-7; 7 bases are shared with TRBD1. The V and J ends lost 4 bases and 5 bases, in that order; junction bases with no gene match: 5. The germline gives CDR1 KGHSY, CDR2 FQNENV. CDR3 size: 13 residues.

This clone was recorded a few times. The rearrangement uses TRBV7-9 and TRBJ2-3; TRBD2 aligns across 9 bases. The V gene's germline CDR1 is SEHNR and CDR2 FQNEAQ (reference sequence). V was pared by 5 bases and J by 2 bases, with 11 bases of the junction left unmatched. The CDR3 loop spans 17 amino acids. The CDR3 sequence: CASSPLGAGGHTDTQYF. The CDR3 region has the DNA TGTGCCAGCAGCCCCTTAGGGGCGGGGGGGCACACAGATACGCAGTATTTT.

The chain carries TRBV25-1 and TRBJ2-5, with 8 bases aligning to TRBD1. Per germline, CDR1 MGHDK and CDR2 SYGVNS. CDR3 length equals 17 residues. V lost 0 bases and J lost 4; bases outside the gene matches: 10. The CDR3 nucleotides read TGTGCCAGCAGTGAATATTCAGGTTCAGGGGGCGGAGAGACCCAGTACTTC. Its translation: CASSEYSGSGGGETQYF.

This clone has just a few counts. This chain connects TRBV7-8 to TRBJ2-3; no clear D. The CDR3 spans 15 residues. Trimming cost V 5 bases and J 3 bases, with 15 bases left between them. Germline V CDR1 and CDR2: SGHVS, FQNEAQ. CDR3 coding DNA: TGTGCCAGCAGCCCATCTCGGTCGCTGACAGATACGCAGTATTTT. Amino acids: CASSPSRSLTDTQYF.

The rearrangement joins TRBV27 to TRBJ2-1, with TRBD1 matching over 8 bases. Germline assignment: CDR1 MNHEY and CDR2 SMNVEV (reference sequence). CDR3 length equals 17 residues. Trimming removed 3 bases from V and 6 bases from J; junction bases left unmatched: 13. The CDR3 region has the DNA TGTGCCAGCAGTTTGGGGATTTGGACAGGGATTGCCAATGAGCAGTTCTTC. This codes for CASSLGIWTGIANEQFF.

This clone occurred once. The chain carries TRBV29-1 and TRBJ2-7, with 11 bases fitting TRBD1. Germline lookup yields CDR1 SQVTM and CDR2 ANQGSEA. V dropped 5 bases and J dropped 3; count of bases not matched to a gene: 3. The CDR3 spans 13 residues. The CDR3 region has the DNA TGCAGCGTTTGGACAGGGGGCTTCTACGAGCAGTACTTC. Protein sequence: CSVWTGGFYEQYF.

A few counts support this clone. The chain joins TRBV6-6 to TRBJ1-5; TRBD1 matches 10 bases. V was clipped by 5 bases and J by 8 bases; unmatched bases: 6. This CDR3 region has 14 residues. Germline loops: CDR1 MNHNY, CDR2 SVGAGI (reference sequence). As DNA, the CDR3 is TGTGCCAGCAGTCCCAGGACAGGGGGTGAGCCCCAGCATTTT. It translates to CASSPRTGGEPQHF.

The chain links TRBV5-1 to TRBJ1-6; 7 bases agree with TRBD1. V lost 4 bases and J lost 7; bases outside the gene matches: 8. Germline values: CDR1 SGHRS, CDR2 YFSETQ. This CDR3 contains 15 residues. This CDR3 is CASSLSTGPNSPLHF. In nucleotides, the CDR3 is TGCGCCAGCAGCCTGTCGACAGGGCCCAATTCACCCCTCCACTTT.

V is TRBV6-1 and J is TRBJ1-2, with 10 positions matching TRBD1. V trimming: 4 bases; J trimming: 12 bases; junction bases outside the gene matches: 8. From germline, CDR1 is MNHNS and CDR2 SASEGT. The CDR3 consists of 13 residues. The CDR3 nucleotides are TGTGCCAGCAGTGTCGGGACAGGGGTTTGGAACACCTTC. Residues: CASSVGTGVWNTF.

V is TRBV7-2 and J is TRBJ2-5; 8 nucleotides match TRBD2. The CDR3 covers 17 residues. The V gene end was trimmed by 0 bases and the J gene end by 4 bases; junction bases not matched to a gene: 10. From germline, CDR1 is SGHTA and CDR2 FQGNSA. CDR3: CASSLAGSGISGETQYF. The CDR3 nucleotides read TGTGCCAGCAGCTTAGCCGGTAGCGGGATATCTGGAGAGACCCAGTACTTC.

V is TRBV30 and J is TRBJ2-7; a possible D gene is TRBD2 (6 bases). V was clipped by 3 bases and J by 0 bases, with 9 bases between them. This CDR3 comprises 13 residues. The germline CDR1 and CDR2 sequences are GTSNPN and SVGIG (reference sequence). In DNA form, the CDR3 reads TGTGCCTGGAGACCAGCGGGCTCCTACGAGCAGTACTTC. Its translation: CAWRPAGSYEQYF.